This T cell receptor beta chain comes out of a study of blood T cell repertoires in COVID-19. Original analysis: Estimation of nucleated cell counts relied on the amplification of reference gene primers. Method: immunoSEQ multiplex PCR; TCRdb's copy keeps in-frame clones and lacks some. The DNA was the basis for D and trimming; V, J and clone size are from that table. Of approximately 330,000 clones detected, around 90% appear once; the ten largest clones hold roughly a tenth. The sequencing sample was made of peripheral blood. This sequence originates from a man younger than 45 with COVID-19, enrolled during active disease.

CDR3 sequence: CASSQSKGGVLDSNYGYTF. CDR3 in DNA: TGCGCCAGCAGTCAATCGAAGGGAGGGGTTCTCGATTCTAACTATGGCTACACCTTC. J is TRBJ1-2 and V is TRBV23-1, with D possibly TRBD1 on 5 matching bases. TRBV23-1 falls under the ORF class, with uncertain function. This CDR3 is 19 amino acids long. V lost 0 bases, J lost 0 bases, and 20 bases lay in between.